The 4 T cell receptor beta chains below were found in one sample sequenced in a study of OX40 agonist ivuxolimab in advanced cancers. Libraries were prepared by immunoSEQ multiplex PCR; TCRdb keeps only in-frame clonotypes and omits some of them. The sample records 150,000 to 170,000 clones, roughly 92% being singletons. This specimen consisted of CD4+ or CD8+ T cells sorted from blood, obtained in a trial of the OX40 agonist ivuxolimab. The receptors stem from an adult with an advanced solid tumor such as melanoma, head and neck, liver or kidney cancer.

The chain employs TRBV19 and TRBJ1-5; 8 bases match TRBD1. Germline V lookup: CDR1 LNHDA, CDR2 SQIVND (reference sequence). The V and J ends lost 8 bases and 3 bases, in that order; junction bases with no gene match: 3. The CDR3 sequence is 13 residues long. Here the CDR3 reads CASRDRFNQPQHF. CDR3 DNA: TGTGCCAGTCGGGACAGGTTCAATCAGCCCCAGCATTTT.

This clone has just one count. As DNA, the CDR3 is TGTGCCAGCCTGTATGGACAGGGGGTTGCATCCTATGGCTACACCTTC. Amino acids: CASLYGQGVASYGYTF. The J gene is TRBJ1-2, the V gene TRBV2, with TRBD1 matching over 10 bases. Germline V gene sequence: CDR1 SNHLY, CDR2 FYNNEI. The CDR3 is made up of 16 amino acids. V was pared by 8 bases and J by 4 bases, with 13 bases of the junction left unmatched.

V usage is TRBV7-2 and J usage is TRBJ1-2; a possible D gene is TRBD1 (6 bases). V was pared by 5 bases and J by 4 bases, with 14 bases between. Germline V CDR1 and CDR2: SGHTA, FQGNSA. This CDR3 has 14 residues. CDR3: CASSPQGRGYGYTF. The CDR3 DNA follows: TGTGCCAGCAGCCCACAGGGCAGGGGCTATGGCTACACCTTC.

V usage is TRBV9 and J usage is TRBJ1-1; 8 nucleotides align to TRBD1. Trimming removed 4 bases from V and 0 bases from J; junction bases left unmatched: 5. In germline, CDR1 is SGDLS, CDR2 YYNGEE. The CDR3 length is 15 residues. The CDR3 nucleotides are TGTGCCAGCAGCCCTCGACAGGGGATGAACACTGAAGCTTTCTTT. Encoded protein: CASSPRQGMNTEAFF.